A selection of T cell receptor beta chains follows, all from one sample in a study of shared clonotypes between healthy human individuals. Here immunoSEQ multiplex PCR was the method, and the copy in TCRdb shows in-frame clones only, minus some. The sample consists of millions of clones, roughly 94% of them appearing once. The sample was naive CD8+ T cells sorted from blood. Receptor source: a man in his late teens or twenties in good health. Both conserved end residues are part of each CDR3. The size entry is marked missing in some rows and otherwise reads once, few, many or a size class.

v_call	cdr3_length	clone_size	cdr3_aa
TRBV6-5	12	NA	CASSPPRAPLHF
TRBV6-1	15	NA	CASSEDSLLDTEAFF
TRBV7-6	15	NA	CASSLGPGERETQYF
TRBV2	13	once	CASSEAEAYEQYF
TRBV4-1	15	NA	CASSLSGDTIYEQYF
TRBV9	15	NA	CASSVSGAPNTEAFF
TRBV27	14	NA	CASGWTSASYEQYF
TRBV2	15	NA	CASSQSQGNYNEQFF
TRBV2	16	NA	CASSEVSGGIQETQYF
TRBV19	14	NA	CASSIGTDNSPLHF
TRBV11-2	13	NA	CASSSVGLYEQYF
TRBV2	14	NA	CASNTGGNTGELFF